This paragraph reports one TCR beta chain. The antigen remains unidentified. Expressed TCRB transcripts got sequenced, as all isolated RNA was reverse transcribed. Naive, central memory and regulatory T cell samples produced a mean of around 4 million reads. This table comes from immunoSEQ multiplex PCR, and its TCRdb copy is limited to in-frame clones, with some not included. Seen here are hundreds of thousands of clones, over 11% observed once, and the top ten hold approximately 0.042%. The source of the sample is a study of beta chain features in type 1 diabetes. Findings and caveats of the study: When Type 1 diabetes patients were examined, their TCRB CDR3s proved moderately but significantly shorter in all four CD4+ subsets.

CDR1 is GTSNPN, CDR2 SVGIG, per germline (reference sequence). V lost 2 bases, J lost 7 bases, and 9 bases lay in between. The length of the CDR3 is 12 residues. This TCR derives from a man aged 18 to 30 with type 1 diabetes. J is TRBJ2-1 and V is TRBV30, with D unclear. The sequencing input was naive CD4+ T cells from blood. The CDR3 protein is CAWSRSRNEQFF. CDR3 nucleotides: TGTGCCTGGAGTCGGAGTCGAAATGAGCAGTTCTTC.